What follows are 12 T cell receptor beta chains derived from one specimen sequenced in a study of OX40 agonist ivuxolimab in advanced cancers. The table came from immunoSEQ multiplex PCR; TCRdb's copy has only in-frame clones and leaves some out. Found here are tens of thousands of clones, around 84% of them singletons; the top ten hold roughly 4.5%. Sequencing was performed on CD4+ or CD8+ T cells sorted from blood, taken in a trial of the OX40 agonist ivuxolimab. The receptors were gathered from an adult with an advanced solid tumor such as melanoma, head and neck, liver or kidney cancer.

The genes are TRBV28 and TRBJ1-2, with 8 nucleotides matching TRBD1. CDR1 and CDR2 from the germline V gene are MDHEN and SYDVKM. This CDR3 has 13 residues. The junction had 2 bases not matched to a gene; V was cut back by 6 bases and J by 2 bases. The CDR3 DNA sequence: TGTGCCAGCAGGGACAGGGTAAACTATGGCTACACCTTC. This encodes CASRDRVNYGYTF.

V and J are TRBV4-1 and TRBJ2-5; TRBD1 or TRBD2 may be the D gene (6 bases each). V was trimmed by 1 base and J by 7 bases, leaving 22 bases between them. CDR1 and CDR2 from the germline V gene are MGHRA and YSYEKL. This CDR3 is built from 17 residues. CDR3 protein: CASSQGLLGGLLRTQYF. The CDR3 nucleotides are TGCGCCAGCAGCCAAGGTCTCTTAGGGGGGCTGCTTAGGACCCAGTACTTC.

This chain uses TRBV25-1 with TRBJ1-5; TRBD1 matches 7 bases. CDR3 length: 13 residues. Germline lookup yields CDR1 MGHDK and CDR2 SYGVNS. The V and J ends lost 6 bases and 5 bases, in that order; junction bases with no gene match: 4. Here the CDR3 reads CASRTGLDQPQHF. In nucleotides, the CDR3 is TGTGCCAGCAGGACAGGGCTGGATCAGCCCCAGCATTTT. Drawing the rest from reference TRBV25-1 and TRBJ1-5, the complete variable domain is EADIYQTPRYLVIGTGKKITLECSQTMGHDKMYWYQQDPGMELHLIHYSYGVNSTEKGDLSSESTVSRIRTEHFPLTLESARPSHTSQYLCASRTGLDQPQHFGDGTRLSIL.

This chain uses TRBV5-6 with TRBJ2-7, with a weak D call TRBD2 (6 bases). V gave up 4 bases and J gave up 2 bases, with 16 bases separating them. This CDR3 is 15 amino acids long. Germline V gene data show CDR1 as SGHDT and CDR2 as YYEEEE. The CDR3 nucleotides are TGTGCCAGCAGCCGGGGGTGGGCGGGTCCCTACGAGCAGTACTTC. Protein product: CASSRGWAGPYEQYF. Together with reference TRBV5-6 and TRBJ2-7, the CDR3 gives the full variable domain: DAGVTQSPTHLIKTRGQQVTLRCSPKSGHDTVSWYQQALGQGPQFIFQYYEEEERQRGNFPDRFSGHQFPNYSSELNVNALLLGDSALYLCASSRGWAGPYEQYFGPGTRLTVT.

V gene TRBV30 combines with J gene TRBJ2-5, with 9 bases lining up with TRBD1. The CDR3 length is 13 residues. CDR1 and CDR2 (germline): GTSNPN, SVGIG (reference sequence). V lost 3 bases, J lost 5 bases, and 4 bases stayed unmatched. CDR3 coding DNA: TGTGCCTGGAGCCGAGGACAGGGGGAGACCCAGTACTTC. Its translation is CAWSRGQGETQYF. The full variable domain, with the rest looked up from reference TRBV30 and TRBJ2-5, is SQTIHQWPATLVQPVGSPLSLECTVEGTSNPNLYWYRQAAGRGLQLLFYSVGIGQISSEVPQNLSASRPQDRQFILSSKKLLLSDSGFYLCAWSRGQGETQYFGPGTRLLVL.

V and J are TRBV7-3 and TRBJ2-2; 7 bases map to TRBD1. Trimming cost V 4 bases and J 5 bases; bases outside gene matches: 4. The CDR3 consists of 14 residues. Per the germline V gene, CDR1 is SGHTA and CDR2 is FQGTGA. This chain's CDR3 is CASSSRGLTGELFF. DNA of the CDR3: TGTGCCAGCAGCTCAAGGGGGCTAACCGGGGAGCTGTTTTTT.

V and J are TRBV6-1 and TRBJ2-3; possible D gene TRBD1, 5 bases. The CDR3 length is 13 residues. The V gene lost 4 bases and the J gene lost 3 bases, with 8 bases spanning the gap. CDR1 is MNHNS, CDR2 SASEGT, per germline. CDR3 sequence (DNA): TGTGCCAGCAGTGTGGGGCCTACAGATACGCAGTATTTT. This gives the protein CASSVGPTDTQYF.

The chain links TRBV2 to TRBJ1-5; 7 nucleotides match TRBD1. Germline CDR1 SNHLY, CDR2 FYNNEI. Trimming at V came to 6 bases and at J to 3 bases, leaving 5 bases not matched to a gene. CDR3 length equals 14 residues. The DNA for the CDR3 is TGTGCCAGCAGCCGGGACAGCCTCAATCAGCCCCAGCATTTT. This encodes CASSRDSLNQPQHF. Full variable domain (outside the CDR3, taken from reference TRBV2 and TRBJ1-5): EPEVTQTPSHQVTQMGQEVILRCVPISNHLYFYWYRQILGQKVEFLVSFYNNEISEKSEIFDDQFSVERPDGSNFTLKIRSTKLEDSAMYFCASSRDSLNQPQHFGDGTRLSIL.

This chain connects TRBV7-3 to TRBJ2-2; 10 bases map to TRBD2. From germline, CDR1 is SGHTA and CDR2 FQGTGA. The V and J ends lost 5 bases and 6 bases, in that order; junction bases with no gene match: 6. The CDR3 is 15 residues long. CDR3 DNA sequence: TGTGCCAGCAGCCCGAGTAGCGGGAGGTCCGGGGAGCTGTTTTTT. Translating it yields CASSPSSGRSGELFF.

This clone has only one observation. The chain carries TRBV11-2 and TRBJ2-2; D remains ambiguous. This CDR3 region has 11 residues. Trimming took 5 bases from V and 9 from J, leaving 7 bases between them. Germline V lookup: CDR1 SGHAT, CDR2 FQNNGV. CDR3 residues: CASSPLRELFF. In DNA, the CDR3 is TGTGCCAGCAGCCCCTTAAGGGAGCTGTTTTTT.

V usage is TRBV10-1 and J usage is TRBJ2-7; D uncertain. The length of the CDR3 is 15 residues. Germline V lookup: CDR1 WNHNN, CDR2 SYGVQD (reference sequence). Trimming cost V 0 bases and J 1 base, with 10 bases left between them. The CDR3 spells CASSESADLSYEQYF. The CDR3 coding sequence is TGCGCCAGCAGTGAGTCCGCAGATTTGTCCTACGAGCAGTACTTC.

This chain links TRBV18 with TRBJ2-5; 8 bases fit TRBD2. The J call may be mistaken, given a closer DNA end match to TRBJ2-7. The CDR3 contains 14 residues. Germline loops: CDR1 KGHSH, CDR2 LQKENI. CDR3 sequence reads: CASSSPGLGPEQYF. The DNA for the CDR3 is TGTGCCAGCTCATCGCCGGGACTAGGGCCCGAGCAGTACTTC.